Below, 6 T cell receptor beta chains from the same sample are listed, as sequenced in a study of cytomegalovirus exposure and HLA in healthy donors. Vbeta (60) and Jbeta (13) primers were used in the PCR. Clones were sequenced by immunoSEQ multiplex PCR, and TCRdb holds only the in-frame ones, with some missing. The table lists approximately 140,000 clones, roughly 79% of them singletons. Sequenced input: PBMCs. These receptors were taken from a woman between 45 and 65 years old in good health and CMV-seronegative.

CDR3 in amino acids: CASSWLAGGTSETQYF. For the CDR3, the DNA is TGCGCCAGCAGTTGGCTAGCGGGAGGGACGTCAGAGACCCAGTACTTC. J is TRBJ2-5 and V is TRBV4-1; 12 nucleotides align to TRBD2. The V gene end was trimmed by 6 bases and the J gene end by 4 bases; junction bases not matched to a gene: 9. Germline CDR1 is MGHRA and CDR2 is YSYEKL. The CDR3 runs to 16 residues.

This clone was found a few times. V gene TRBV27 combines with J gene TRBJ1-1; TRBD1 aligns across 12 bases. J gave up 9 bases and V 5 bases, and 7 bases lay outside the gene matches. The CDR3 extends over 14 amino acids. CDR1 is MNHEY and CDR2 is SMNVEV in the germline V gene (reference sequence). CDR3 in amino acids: CASSPAGQGAKAFF. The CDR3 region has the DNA TGTGCCAGCAGTCCGGCGGGACAGGGGGCAAAAGCTTTCTTT.

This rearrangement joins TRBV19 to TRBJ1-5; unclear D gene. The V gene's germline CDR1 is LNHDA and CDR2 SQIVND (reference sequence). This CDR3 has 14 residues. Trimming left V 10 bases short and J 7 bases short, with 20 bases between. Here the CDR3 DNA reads TGTGCCACCTGGTTGGAGGGAGAGGGACAGCCCCAGCATTTT. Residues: CATWLEGEGQPQHF.

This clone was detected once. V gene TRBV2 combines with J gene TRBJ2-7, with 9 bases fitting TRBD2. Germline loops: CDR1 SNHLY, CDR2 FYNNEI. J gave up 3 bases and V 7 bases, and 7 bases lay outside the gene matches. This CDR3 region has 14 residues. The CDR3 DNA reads TGTGCCAGCACCCTGAATAGCGGGGGCTACGAGCAGTACTTC. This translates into CASTLNSGGYEQYF.

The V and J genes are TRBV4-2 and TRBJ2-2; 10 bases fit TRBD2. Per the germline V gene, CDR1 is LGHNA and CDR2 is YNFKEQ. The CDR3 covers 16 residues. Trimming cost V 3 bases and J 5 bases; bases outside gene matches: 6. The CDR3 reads CASSHPSGRRTGELFF. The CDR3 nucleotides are TGTGCCAGCAGCCATCCTAGCGGGAGACGAACCGGGGAGCTGTTTTTT.

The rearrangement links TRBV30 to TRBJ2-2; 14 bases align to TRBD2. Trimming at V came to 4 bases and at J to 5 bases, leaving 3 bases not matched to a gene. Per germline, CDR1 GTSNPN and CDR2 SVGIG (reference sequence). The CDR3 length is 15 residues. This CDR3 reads CAWTGTSGRTGELFF. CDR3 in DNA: TGTGCCTGGACCGGGACTAGCGGGAGAACCGGGGAGCTGTTTTTT.